The present T cell receptor (beta chain) was sequenced within a study of blood T cell repertoires in COVID-19. On the study more broadly: Acute and convalescent COVID-19 samples came from the United States, Italy and Spain. Nucleic acid was either cDNA or gDNA, and it came from T cells, B-cell-depleted T cells, or PBMCs.

Authors' analysis steps: Researchers report that nucleated cell counts were estimated from reference gene primer amplification. Here immunoSEQ multiplex PCR was the method, and the copy in TCRdb shows in-frame clones only, minus some. Clonal size and the V and J genes are those of that table, whereas D and trimming came from the DNA. The data show over 150,000 clones, around 83% seen once. Trimming at V came to 2 bases and at J to 0 bases, leaving 0 bases not matched to a gene. This CDR3 spans 15 amino acids. The germline V gene encodes CDR1 MNHEY and CDR2 SMNVEV (reference sequence). This TCR was sampled from a man in his forties with acute or convalescent COVID-19. V gene TRBV27 combines with J gene TRBJ2-1; 8 nucleotides line up with TRBD1. Sequencing used peripheral blood. The CDR3 DNA reads TGTGCCAGCAGTTTAACAGGGGGCTCCTACAATGAGCAGTTCTTC. The encoded protein is CASSLTGGSYNEQFF.